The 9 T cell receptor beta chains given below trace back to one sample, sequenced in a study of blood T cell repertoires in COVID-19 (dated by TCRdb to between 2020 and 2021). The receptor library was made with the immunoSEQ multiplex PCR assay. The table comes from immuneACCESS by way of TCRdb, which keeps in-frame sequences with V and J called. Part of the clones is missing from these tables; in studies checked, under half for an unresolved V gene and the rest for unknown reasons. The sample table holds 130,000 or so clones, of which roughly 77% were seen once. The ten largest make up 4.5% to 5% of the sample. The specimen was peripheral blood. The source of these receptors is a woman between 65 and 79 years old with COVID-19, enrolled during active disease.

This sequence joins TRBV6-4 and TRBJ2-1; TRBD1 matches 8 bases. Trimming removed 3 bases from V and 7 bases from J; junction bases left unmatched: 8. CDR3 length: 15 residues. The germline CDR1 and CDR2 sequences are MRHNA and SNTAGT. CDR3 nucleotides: TGTGCCAGCAGTGAAGATACAGGGGGTAGGAATGAGCAGTTCTTC. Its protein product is CASSEDTGGRNEQFF.

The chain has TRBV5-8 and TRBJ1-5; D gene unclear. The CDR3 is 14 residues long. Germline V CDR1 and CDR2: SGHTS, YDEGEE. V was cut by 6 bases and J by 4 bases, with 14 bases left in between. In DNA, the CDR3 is TGTGCCAGCATCTCGGGGAGCCCTAATCAGCCCCAGCATTTT. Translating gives CASISGSPNQPQHF.

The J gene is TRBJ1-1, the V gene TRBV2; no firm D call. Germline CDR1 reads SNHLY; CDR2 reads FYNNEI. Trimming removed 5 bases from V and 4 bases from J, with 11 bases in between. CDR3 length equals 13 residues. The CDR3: CASSRGLGTEAFF. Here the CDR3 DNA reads TGTGCCAGCAGTCGCGGCCTGGGCACTGAAGCTTTCTTT.

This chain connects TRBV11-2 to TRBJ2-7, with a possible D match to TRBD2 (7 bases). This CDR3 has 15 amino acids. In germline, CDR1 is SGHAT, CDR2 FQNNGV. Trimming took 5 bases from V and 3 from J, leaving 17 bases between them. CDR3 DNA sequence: TGTGCCAGCAGCCACGTGGGGGGGCAAAGCTACGAGCAGTACTTC. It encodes CASSHVGGQSYEQYF.

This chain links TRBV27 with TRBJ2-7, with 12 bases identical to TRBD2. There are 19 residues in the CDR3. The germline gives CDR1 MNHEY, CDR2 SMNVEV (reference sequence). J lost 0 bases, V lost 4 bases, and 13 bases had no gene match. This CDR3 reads CASSSARGLAGTSSYEQYF. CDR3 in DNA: TGTGCCAGCAGTTCCGCCCGAGGACTAGCGGGGACGAGCTCCTACGAGCAGTACTTC.

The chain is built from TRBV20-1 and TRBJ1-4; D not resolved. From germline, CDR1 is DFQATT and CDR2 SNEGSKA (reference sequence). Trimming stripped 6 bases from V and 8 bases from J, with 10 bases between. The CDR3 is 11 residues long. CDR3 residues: CSATEVEKLFF. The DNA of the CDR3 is TGCAGTGCCACGGAGGTGGAAAAACTGTTTTTT.

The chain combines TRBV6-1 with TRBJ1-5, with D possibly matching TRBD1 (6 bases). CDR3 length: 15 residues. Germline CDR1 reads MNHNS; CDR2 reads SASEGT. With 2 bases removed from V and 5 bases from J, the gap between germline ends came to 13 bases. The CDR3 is CASSERTAGDQPQHF. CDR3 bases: TGTGCCAGCAGTGAAAGGACAGCTGGTGATCAGCCCCAGCATTTT.

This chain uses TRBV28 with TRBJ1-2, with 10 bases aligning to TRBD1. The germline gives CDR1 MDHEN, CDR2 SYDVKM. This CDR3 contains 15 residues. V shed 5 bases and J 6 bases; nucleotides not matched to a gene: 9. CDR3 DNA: TGTGCCAGCAGTCTCCCGACAGGGGGCGCCGATGGCTACACCTTC. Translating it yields CASSLPTGGADGYTF.

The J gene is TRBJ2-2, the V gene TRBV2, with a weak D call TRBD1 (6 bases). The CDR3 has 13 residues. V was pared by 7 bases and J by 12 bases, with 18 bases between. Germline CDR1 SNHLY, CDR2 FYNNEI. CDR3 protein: CASKGGVRLQLFF. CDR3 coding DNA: TGTGCCAGCAAAGGGGGTGTGAGGCTACAGCTGTTTTTT.